One and the same sample provided the 26 T cell receptor beta chains below, sequenced in a study of cytomegalovirus exposure and HLA in healthy donors (dated by TCRdb to 2016 to 2017). The method behind the library was the immunoSEQ multiplex PCR assay. TCRdb took over this immuneACCESS table, retaining in-frame rearrangements with V and J assigned. Such tables are incomplete; in checked studies, under half of the missing clones stem from an unresolved V gene, and the remainder is unexplained. In all, the sample holds about 63,000 clones, and 70% to 90% of those were seen once. The ten biggest clones cover 0.95% to 1.5% of the sample. What was sequenced was PBMCs. The receptors here all came from a woman aged 18-29 years in good health and CMV-seronegative.

The rearrangement joins TRBV19 to TRBJ1-1, with D perhaps TRBD1 (5 bases). The CDR3 runs to 12 residues. Trimming removed 3 bases from V and 7 bases from J, with 9 bases in between. Germline CDR1 reads LNHDA; CDR2 reads SQIVND (reference sequence). The CDR3 sequence is CASSIGGNEAFF. CDR3 nucleotides: TGTGCCAGTAGTATCGGGGGGAATGAAGCTTTCTTT.

The chain uses TRBV5-6 and TRBJ2-7; 7 bases are shared with TRBD2. Germline trimming cut 5 bases from V and 2 bases from J; bases unmatched to any gene: 10. The CDR3 is 15 amino acids. From germline, CDR1 is SGHDT and CDR2 YYEEEE. As DNA, the CDR3 is TGTGCCAGCAGTCAACGGGGGAGGGAGACCTACGAGCAGTACTTC. Translation gives CASSQRGRETYEQYF. The whole variable domain, remainder taken from reference TRBV5-6 and TRBJ2-7, is DAGVTQSPTHLIKTRGQQVTLRCSPKSGHDTVSWYQQALGQGPQFIFQYYEEEERQRGNFPDRFSGHQFPNYSSELNVNALLLGDSALYLCASSQRGRETYEQYFGPGTRLTVT.

This chain connects TRBV13 to TRBJ2-3; possible D gene TRBD1, 6 bases. The CDR3 extends over 14 amino acids. V was trimmed by 5 bases and J by 6 bases, leaving 15 bases between them. Germline CDR1 reads PRHDT; CDR2 reads FYEKMQ (reference sequence). The CDR3 loop is CASSRGQLTDTQYF. The DNA of the CDR3 is TGTGCCAGCAGCCGTGGACAGCTCACGGATACGCAGTATTTT.

The CDR3 reads CASSEARAAYYGYTF. Here the CDR3 DNA reads TGTGCCAGCAGTGAAGCGCGGGCAGCCTACTATGGCTACACCTTC. The V gene is TRBV6-1, the J gene TRBJ1-2; D uncertain. Trimming left V 0 bases short and J 3 bases short, with 11 bases between. The CDR3 has 15 amino acids. CDR1 and CDR2 from the germline V gene are MNHNS and SASEGT.

The chain carries TRBV7-9 and TRBJ1-1, with 10 bases matching TRBD1. The germline V gene encodes CDR1 SEHNR and CDR2 FQNEAQ (reference sequence). The V gene end was trimmed by 5 bases and the J gene end by 1 base; junction bases not matched to a gene: 4. CDR3 length: 15 residues. DNA of the CDR3: TGTGCCAGCAGCCCTGGGGACAGGGGGAACACTGAAGCTTTCTTT. As protein: CASSPGDRGNTEAFF.

The J gene is TRBJ1-5, the V gene TRBV5-3; a possible D gene is TRBD1 (5 bases). TRBV5-3 falls under the ORF class, with uncertain function. V was cut by 4 bases and J by 3 bases, with 17 bases left in between. The CDR3 is 16 amino acids. CDR3 DNA: TGTGCCAGAAGCCAGACCTCAAGGGGAAACAATCAGCCCCAGCATTTT. Residues: CARSQTSRGNNQPQHF.

The chain links TRBV27 to TRBJ2-1, with TRBD2 identical over 7 bases. CDR3 size: 16 residues. The junction had 13 bases not matched to a gene; V was cut back by 5 bases and J by 6 bases. Germline V CDR1 and CDR2: MNHEY, SMNVEV (reference sequence). Here the CDR3 DNA reads TGTGCCAGCAGTGCAACTTGGGACTATTTGGCCAATGAGCAGTTCTTC. It is translated as CASSATWDYLANEQFF.

This clone is a singleton in its sample. The chain employs TRBV11-3 and TRBJ2-2, with D perhaps TRBD1 (6 bases). The germline V and J ends were trimmed by 5 bases and 5 bases, with 15 bases remaining between them. The CDR3 sequence is 15 residues long. CDR1 and CDR2 from the germline V gene are SGHNT and YENEEA. The CDR3 spells CASSPGTPSTGELFF. DNA for the CDR3: TGTGCCAGCAGCCCCGGGACACCAAGTACCGGGGAGCTGTTTTTT. The full variable domain, its missing parts supplied by reference TRBV11-3 and TRBJ2-2, is EAGVVQSPRYKIIEKKQPVAFWCNPISGHNTLYWYLQNLGQGPELLIRYENEEAVDDSQLPKDRFSAERLKGVDSTLKIQPAELGDSAVYLCASSPGTPSTGELFFGEGSRLTVL.

This clone has only one observation. V is TRBV5-1 and J is TRBJ2-2; TRBD2 might be the D (5 bases). The CDR3 is 15 amino acids. V was cut by 0 bases and J by 6 bases, with 12 bases left in between. Germline lookup yields CDR1 SGHRS and CDR2 YFSETQ. This CDR3 reads CASSLAGLAPGELFF. The DNA of the CDR3 is TGCGCCAGCAGCTTGGCCGGTCTAGCCCCCGGGGAGCTGTTTTTT.

V and J are TRBV12-2 and TRBJ2-5; the D call in the table, TRBD1, was not verified against the DNA. TRBV12-2 is described as a pseudogene. The CDR3 is made up of 14 amino acids. The CDR3: CASRLPGTEETQYF. The CDR3 DNA reads as TGTGCAAGTCGCTTGCCTGGGACAGAAGAGACCCAGTACTTC.

The chain links TRBV5-1 to TRBJ2-7, with 7 bases fitting TRBD2. Germline V lookup: CDR1 SGHRS, CDR2 YFSETQ. V gave up 4 bases and J gave up 1 base; unmatched junction bases: 8. CDR3 length: 15 amino acids. The CDR3 DNA sequence: TGCGCCAGCAGCCCCGAGCCGGGGGGTTCCTACGAGCAGTACTTC. It encodes CASSPEPGGSYEQYF.

The chain combines TRBV6-5 with TRBJ1-5; the D is unclear. CDR3 length: 15 residues. Germline V gives CDR1 MNHEY, CDR2 SVGAGI. The germline V and J ends were trimmed by 10 bases and 2 bases, with 18 bases remaining between them. DNA for the CDR3: TGTGCCACCTCCTTTTCGGGGTCGGGCAATCAGCCCCAGCATTTT. This gives the protein CATSFSGSGNQPQHF.

The rearrangement uses TRBV10-3 and TRBJ2-5; 11 positions match TRBD2. J gave up 2 bases and V 4 bases, and 9 bases lay outside the gene matches. There are 17 residues in the CDR3. CDR1 is ENHRY and CDR2 is SYGVKD in the germline V gene. The CDR3 here is CAISVRLAGGFQETQYF. CDR3 nucleotide sequence: TGTGCCATCAGTGTGCGTTTAGCGGGGGGGTTTCAAGAGACCCAGTACTTC.

The rearrangement uses TRBV27 and TRBJ2-7, with D possibly TRBD1 on 6 matching bases. Trimming shortened V by 9 bases and J by 0 bases, and 9 bases separated the two germline ends. The CDR3 is made up of 12 amino acids. The germline CDR1 and CDR2 sequences are MNHEY and SMNVEV (reference sequence). CDR3 sequence: CASRDTSYEQYF. The CDR3 DNA follows: TGTGCCAGTAGGGACACCTCCTACGAGCAGTACTTC.

The chain carries TRBV15 and TRBJ2-3; 8 bases line up with TRBD2. The CDR3 consists of 15 residues. In germline, CDR1 is LNHNV, CDR2 YYDKDF (reference sequence). Germline trimming cut 3 bases from V and 2 bases from J; bases unmatched to any gene: 4. The chain's CDR3 is CATSSGSGDTDTQYF. In nucleotides, the CDR3 is TGTGCCACCAGCAGTGGTAGCGGGGACACAGATACGCAGTATTTT.

V gene TRBV9 combines with J gene TRBJ2-3; TRBD1 aligns across 9 bases. The germline gives CDR1 SGDLS, CDR2 YYNGEE. After removal of 5 bases from V and 5 bases from J, the junction contained 15 bases not matched to a gene. CDR3 length equals 17 residues. The chain's CDR3 is CASSDPPGTGFEDTQYF. The DNA of the CDR3 is TGTGCCAGCAGTGACCCTCCCGGGACAGGGTTTGAAGATACGCAGTATTTT.

The CDR3, as DNA: TGTGCCAGCAGCAAAACAGGGTCCTTCGGCTACACCTTC. Amino acid sequence: CASSKTGSFGYTF. The chain uses TRBV6-1 and TRBJ1-2; TRBD1 might be the D (6 bases). Germline V gene sequence: CDR1 MNHNS, CDR2 SASEGT. Trimming removed 6 bases from V and 8 bases from J, with 16 bases in between. The CDR3 runs to 13 residues.

The chain joins TRBV5-1 to TRBJ2-5, with TRBD2 matching over 8 bases. Germline values: CDR1 SGHRS, CDR2 YFSETQ. This CDR3 has 16 amino acids. Unmatched junction bases numbered 8, after V lost 3 bases and J lost 1 base. CDR3 amino acids: CASSWGSGGIQETQYF. Here the CDR3 DNA reads TGCGCCAGCAGCTGGGGATCGGGAGGGATCCAAGAGACCCAGTACTTC.

The chain is built from TRBV19 and TRBJ2-1; D is possibly TRBD1 (6 bases). CDR3 length: 18 residues. The germline V gene has CDR1 LNHDA and CDR2 SQIVND (reference sequence). V was clipped by 1 base and J by 2 bases, with 18 bases between them. CDR3: CASSIGRGGYLTYNEQFF. The DNA for the CDR3 is TGTGCCAGTAGTATAGGGAGAGGGGGATACCTAACCTACAATGAGCAGTTCTTC.

V usage is TRBV2 and J usage is TRBJ1-1, with D unclear. CDR1 is SNHLY, CDR2 FYNNEI, per germline. CDR3 size: 12 residues. V lost 10 bases and J lost 0, with 9 bases in between. The CDR3 region is CATQLMNTEAFF. CDR3 nucleotide sequence: TGTGCCACACAGCTCATGAACACTGAAGCTTTCTTT.

This chain connects TRBV19 to TRBJ2-7; D unclear. The V end lost 1 base, the J end lost 0 bases, and 7 bases lay between the germline ends. Germline V CDR1 and CDR2: LNHDA, SQIVND (reference sequence). The CDR3 has 14 residues. CDR3 in amino acids: CASSIVGGSYEQYF. For the CDR3, the DNA is TGTGCCAGTAGTATAGTTGGCGGCTCCTACGAGCAGTACTTC.

V and J are TRBV11-2 and TRBJ2-5; possibly TRBD1 for D (6 bases). Trimming took off 3 bases at V and 5 bases at J, with 10 bases between the two ends. The germline V gene has CDR1 SGHAT and CDR2 FQNNGV. The CDR3 contains 13 residues. In DNA, the CDR3 is TGTGCCAGCAGCTTCGGGACAATCGAGACCCAGTACTTC. Its protein is CASSFGTIETQYF.

The genes are TRBV11-2 and TRBJ2-7, with TRBD1 identical over 10 bases. The CDR3 runs 14 residues. V lost 6 bases to trimming and J lost 6 bases; unmatched junction nucleotides: 8. The germline V gene encodes CDR1 SGHAT and CDR2 FQNNGV. CDR3 residues: CASRPGTGAGEQYF. CDR3 in DNA: TGTGCCAGCAGGCCCGGGACAGGGGCCGGCGAGCAGTACTTC.

This clone was detected once. The chain employs TRBV12-5 and TRBJ1-1; no clear D. CDR1 is LGHNT, CDR2 FRNRAP, per germline. This CDR3 has 13 residues. The V end was cut by 0 bases, the J end by 6 bases, with 8 bases between. As DNA, the CDR3 is TGTGCTAGTGGTTTGGTAAGTGGAGCTGAAGCTTTCTTT. Protein sequence: CASGLVSGAEAFF.

This sequence joins TRBV11-3 and TRBJ2-1; perhaps TRBD1 as D (6 bases). Germline CDR1 and CDR2: SGHNT and YENEEA. The CDR3 loop spans 14 amino acids. Trimming took 5 bases from V and 3 from J, leaving 11 bases between them. DNA for the CDR3: TGTGCCAGCAGCCCGGGACACCTCTACAATGAGCAGTTCTTC. This gives the protein CASSPGHLYNEQFF.

This CDR3 reads CSVDGDGYTF. The DNA of the CDR3 is TGCAGCGTTGACGGGGATGGCTACACCTTC. The V gene is TRBV29-1, the J gene TRBJ1-2; no definite D call. CDR3 size: 10 residues. Per the germline V gene, CDR1 is SQVTM and CDR2 is ANQGSEA. The V end was cut by 3 bases, the J end by 6 bases, with 5 bases between.